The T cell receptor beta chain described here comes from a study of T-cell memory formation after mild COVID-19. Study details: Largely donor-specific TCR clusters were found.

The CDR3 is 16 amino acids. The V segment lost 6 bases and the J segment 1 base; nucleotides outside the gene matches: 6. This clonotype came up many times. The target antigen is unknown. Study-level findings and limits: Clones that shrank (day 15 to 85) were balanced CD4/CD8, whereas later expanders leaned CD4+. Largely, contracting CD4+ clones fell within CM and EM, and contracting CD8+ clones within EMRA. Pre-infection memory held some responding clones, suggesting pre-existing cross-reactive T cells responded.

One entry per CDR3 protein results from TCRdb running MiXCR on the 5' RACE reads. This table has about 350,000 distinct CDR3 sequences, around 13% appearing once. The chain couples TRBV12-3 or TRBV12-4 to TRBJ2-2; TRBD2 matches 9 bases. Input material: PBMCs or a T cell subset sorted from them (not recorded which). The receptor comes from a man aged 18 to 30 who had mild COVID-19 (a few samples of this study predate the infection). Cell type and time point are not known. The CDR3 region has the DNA TGTGCCAGCAGGGCTAGCGGGGCTGGGAACACCGGGGAGCTGTTTTTT. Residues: CASRASGAGNTGELFF.